This T cell receptor (beta chain) derives from a study of tumor and adjacent non-tumor tissue in lung cancer. Study background: Patients comprised about a dozen adenocarcinoma, a couple of squamous cell carcinoma and 1 small cell lung cancer. Study-wide points: Tumor tissue had significantly higher TCR diversity than normal lung. Higher tumor TCR diversity was associated with shorter survival.

TCRbeta libraries were built with three rounds of nested PCR, modified from ARM-PCR. Via MiXCR, TCRdb re-called the multiplex PCR reads, giving one row per CDR3 protein. The table shows about 100,000 distinct CDR3 sequences, with approximately 65% occurring only once. This CDR3 region has 18 residues. The germline gives CDR1 SGHAT, CDR2 FQNNGV. This clonotype occurred once. No antigen is known for it. The junction differs from germline at one of its ends, possibly a read error. RNA was extracted from bulk tissue without any cell sorting. The normal lung tissue was taken more than 3 cm from the tumor edge. Chemotherapy-naive patients with new lung cancer underwent thoracic surgery in China, August–late 2014.

The sequenced sample was distant non-tumor lung tissue. The clonotype originates from a man aged 25 to 40 with non-small cell lung cancer. The V call is TRBV11-2, the J call TRBJ2-3, with D uncertain. Here the CDR3 reads CTSSLGPPRGGVTDTHYF. Written as DNA, the CDR3 is TGCACCAGCAGCTTAGGACCGCCTAGAGGTGGGGTTACAGATACGCATTATTTT.